The sequence of this T cell receptor (beta chain) was determined in a study of OX40 agonist ivuxolimab in advanced cancers. The germline V and J ends were trimmed by 2 bases and 5 bases, with 12 bases remaining between them. The CDR3 is 14 amino acids. Germline V gives CDR1 LNHDA, CDR2 SQIVND (reference sequence). Concerning this clone: As yet, its antigen is unknown.

The data were produced by immunoSEQ multiplex PCR, yet TCRdb's version contains in-frame clones alone and is incomplete. The data hold 6,000 or so clones, with roughly 80% observed a single time. Findings of the study overall: Within 6 weeks, CD4+ and CD8+ blood T cells expanded clonally at 0.1 to 3.0 mg/kg.

Sequenced here: CD4+ or CD8+ T cells sorted from blood, sampled in a trial of the OX40 agonist ivuxolimab. This chain links TRBV19 with TRBJ1-1; D is unclear. This receptor was identified in an adult with an advanced solid tumor such as melanoma, head and neck, liver or kidney cancer. The CDR3 spells CASSIIDANTEAFF. The CDR3 DNA follows: TGTGCCAGTAGTATAATTGATGCAAATACTGAAGCTTTCTTT.